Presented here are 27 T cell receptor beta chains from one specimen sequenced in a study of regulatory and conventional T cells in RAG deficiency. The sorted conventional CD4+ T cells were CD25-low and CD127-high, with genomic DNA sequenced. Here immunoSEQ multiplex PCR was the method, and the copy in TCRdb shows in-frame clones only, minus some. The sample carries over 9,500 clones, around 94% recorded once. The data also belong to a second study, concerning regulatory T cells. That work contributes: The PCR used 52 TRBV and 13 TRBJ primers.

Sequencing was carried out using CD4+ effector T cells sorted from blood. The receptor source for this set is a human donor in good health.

The CDR3, as DNA: TGTGCCAGCAGCCTCCGGACAGGTTTGGAGCAGTACTTC. Its translation: CASSLRTGLEQYF. The chain employs TRBV5-6 and TRBJ2-7, with 7 bases matching TRBD1. The CDR3 has 13 residues. Germline V gene lookup returns CDR1 SGHDT and CDR2 YYEEEE. The junction had 8 bases not matched to a gene; V was cut back by 4 bases and J by 7 bases.

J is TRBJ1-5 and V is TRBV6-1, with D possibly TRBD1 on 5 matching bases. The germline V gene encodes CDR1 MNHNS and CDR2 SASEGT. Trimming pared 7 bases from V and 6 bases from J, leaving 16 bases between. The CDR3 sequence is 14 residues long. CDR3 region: CASNRPGQGQPQHF. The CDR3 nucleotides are TGTGCCAGCAACCGACCCGGGCAGGGTCAGCCCCAGCATTTT.

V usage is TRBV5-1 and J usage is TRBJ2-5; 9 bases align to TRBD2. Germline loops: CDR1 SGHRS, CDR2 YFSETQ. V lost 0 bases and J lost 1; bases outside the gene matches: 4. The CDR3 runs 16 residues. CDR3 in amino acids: CASSLDAGGPQETQYF. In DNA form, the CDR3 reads TGCGCCAGCAGCTTGGATGCGGGGGGGCCCCAAGAGACCCAGTACTTC.

CDR3: CASSTRTGGPMNTEAFF. In DNA, the CDR3 is TGCGCCAGCAGTACGAGGACAGGGGGCCCCATGAACACTGAAGCTTTCTTT. The chain has TRBV5-1 and TRBJ1-1; the match to TRBD1 covers 11 bases. J was trimmed by 0 bases and V by 5 bases; bases with no gene match: 9. The CDR3 covers 17 residues. Germline assignment: CDR1 SGHRS and CDR2 YFSETQ. Variable domain in full (rest from reference TRBV5-1 and TRBJ1-1): KAGVTQTPRYLIKTRGQQVTLSCSPISGHRSVSWYQQTPGQGLQFLFEYFSETQRNKGNFPGRFSGRQFSNSRSEMNVSTLELGDSALYLCASSTRTGGPMNTEAFFGQGTRLTVV.

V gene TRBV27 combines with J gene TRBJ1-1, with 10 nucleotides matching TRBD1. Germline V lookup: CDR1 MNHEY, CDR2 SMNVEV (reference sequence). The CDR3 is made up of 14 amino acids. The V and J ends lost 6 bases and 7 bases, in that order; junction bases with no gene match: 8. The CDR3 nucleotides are TGTGCCAGCAGAGGGACAGGGGTGCTTGGTGAAGCTTTCTTT. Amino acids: CASRGTGVLGEAFF.

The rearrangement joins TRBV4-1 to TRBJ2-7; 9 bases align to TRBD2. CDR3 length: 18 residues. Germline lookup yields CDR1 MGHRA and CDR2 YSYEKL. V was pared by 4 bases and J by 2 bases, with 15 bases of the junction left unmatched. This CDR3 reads CASSPLLFRAGGAYEQYF. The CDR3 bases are TGCGCCAGCAGCCCCCTTCTGTTCCGAGCGGGAGGCGCCTACGAGCAGTACTTC.

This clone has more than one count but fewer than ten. The CDR3 region is CASSYTGFPGELFF. CDR3 DNA: TGTGCCAGCAGTTACACAGGATTCCCCGGGGAGCTGTTTTTT. V gene TRBV7-2 combines with J gene TRBJ2-2; D possibly corresponds to TRBD1 (5 bases). Germline CDR1 reads SGHTA; CDR2 reads FQGNSA. V lost 6 bases and J lost 6, with 14 bases in between. The CDR3 has 14 amino acids.

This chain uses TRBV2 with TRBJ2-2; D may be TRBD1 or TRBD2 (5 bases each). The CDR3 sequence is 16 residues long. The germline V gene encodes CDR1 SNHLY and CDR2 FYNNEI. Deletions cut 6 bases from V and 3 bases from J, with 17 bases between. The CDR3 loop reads CASRVETAADTGELFF. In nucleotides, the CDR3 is TGTGCCAGCAGGGTGGAGACAGCGGCGGACACCGGGGAGCTGTTTTTT.

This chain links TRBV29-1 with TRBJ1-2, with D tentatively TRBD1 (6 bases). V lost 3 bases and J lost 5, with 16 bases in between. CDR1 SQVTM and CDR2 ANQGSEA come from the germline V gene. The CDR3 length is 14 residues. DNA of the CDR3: TGCAGCGTTGAGTGGGACACCGGGTATTATGGCTACACCTTC. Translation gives CSVEWDTGYYGYTF.

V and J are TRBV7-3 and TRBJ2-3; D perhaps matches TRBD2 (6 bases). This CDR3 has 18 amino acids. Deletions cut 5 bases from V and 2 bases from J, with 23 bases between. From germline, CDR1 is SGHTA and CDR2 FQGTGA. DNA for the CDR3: TGTGCCAGCAGCCTCGCCGTTGGTAGCGGAGAGAACACAGATACGCAGTATTTT. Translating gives CASSLAVGSGENTDTQYF.

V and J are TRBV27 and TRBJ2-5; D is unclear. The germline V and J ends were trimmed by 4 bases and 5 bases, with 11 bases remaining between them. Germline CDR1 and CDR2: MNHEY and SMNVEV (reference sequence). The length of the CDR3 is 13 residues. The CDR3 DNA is TGTGCCAGCAGTTCCCTGGCGCGGGAGACCCAGTACTTC. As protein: CASSSLARETQYF.

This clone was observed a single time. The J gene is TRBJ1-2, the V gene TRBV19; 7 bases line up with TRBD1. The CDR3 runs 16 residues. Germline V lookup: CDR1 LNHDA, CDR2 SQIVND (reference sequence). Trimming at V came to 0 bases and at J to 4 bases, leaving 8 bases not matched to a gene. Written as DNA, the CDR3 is TGTGCCAGTAGTATAGACCCGACAGGGTCTTTCTATGGCTACACCTTC. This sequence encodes CASSIDPTGSFYGYTF.

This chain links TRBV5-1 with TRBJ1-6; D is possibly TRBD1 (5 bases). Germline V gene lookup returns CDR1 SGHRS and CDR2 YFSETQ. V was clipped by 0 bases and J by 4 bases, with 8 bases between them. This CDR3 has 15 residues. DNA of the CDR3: TGCGCCAGCAGCTTGGAGGCAGGGTATAATTCACCCCTCCACTTT. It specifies CASSLEAGYNSPLHF.

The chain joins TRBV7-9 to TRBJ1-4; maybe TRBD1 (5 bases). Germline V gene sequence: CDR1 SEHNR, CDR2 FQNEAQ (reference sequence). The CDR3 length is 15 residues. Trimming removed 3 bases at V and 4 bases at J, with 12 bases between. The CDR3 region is CASSLAQAGNEKLFF. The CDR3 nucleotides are TGTGCCAGCAGCTTGGCACAGGCTGGTAATGAAAAACTGTTTTTT.

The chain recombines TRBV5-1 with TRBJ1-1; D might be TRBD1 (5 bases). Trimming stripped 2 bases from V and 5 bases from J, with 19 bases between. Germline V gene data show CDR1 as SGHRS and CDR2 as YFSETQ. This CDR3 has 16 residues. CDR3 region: CASSLIPRGGETEAFF. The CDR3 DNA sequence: TGCGCCAGCAGCTTAATCCCGAGGGGCGGAGAGACTGAAGCTTTCTTT.

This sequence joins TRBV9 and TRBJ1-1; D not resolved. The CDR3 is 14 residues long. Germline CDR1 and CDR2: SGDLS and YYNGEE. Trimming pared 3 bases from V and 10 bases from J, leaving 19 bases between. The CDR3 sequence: CASSAFADAERAFF. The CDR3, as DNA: TGTGCCAGCAGCGCTTTTGCCGATGCCGAGAGAGCTTTCTTT.

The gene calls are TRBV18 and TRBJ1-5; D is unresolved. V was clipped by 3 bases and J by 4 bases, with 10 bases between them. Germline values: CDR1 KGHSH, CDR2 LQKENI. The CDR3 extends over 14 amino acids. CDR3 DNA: TGTGCCAGCTCACCTTTACGGGAGAATCAGCCCCAGCATTTT. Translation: CASSPLRENQPQHF.

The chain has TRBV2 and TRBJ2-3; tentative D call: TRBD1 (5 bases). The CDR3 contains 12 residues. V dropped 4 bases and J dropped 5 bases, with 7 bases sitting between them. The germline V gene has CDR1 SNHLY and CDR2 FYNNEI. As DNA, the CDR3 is TGTGCCAGCAGTGTTCAGGGAGATACGCAGTATTTT. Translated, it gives CASSVQGDTQYF. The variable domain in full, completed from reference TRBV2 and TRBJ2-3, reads EPEVTQTPSHQVTQMGQEVILRCVPISNHLYFYWYRQILGQKVEFLVSFYNNEISEKSEIFDDQFSVERPDGSNFTLKIRSTKLEDSAMYFCASSVQGDTQYFGPGTRLTVL.

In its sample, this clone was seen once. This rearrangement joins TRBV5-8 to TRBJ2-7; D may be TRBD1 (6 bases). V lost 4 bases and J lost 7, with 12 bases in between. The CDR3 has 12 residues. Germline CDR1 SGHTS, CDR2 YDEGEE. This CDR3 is CASSKQGMEQYF. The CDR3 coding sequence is TGTGCCAGCAGCAAACAGGGAATGGAGCAGTACTTC.

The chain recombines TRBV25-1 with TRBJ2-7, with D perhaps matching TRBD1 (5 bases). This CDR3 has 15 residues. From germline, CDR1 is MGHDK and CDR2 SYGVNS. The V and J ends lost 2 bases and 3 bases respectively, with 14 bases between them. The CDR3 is CASSEGWGLHYEQYF. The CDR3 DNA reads TGTGCCAGCAGTGAAGGGTGGGGCCTCCACTACGAGCAGTACTTC.

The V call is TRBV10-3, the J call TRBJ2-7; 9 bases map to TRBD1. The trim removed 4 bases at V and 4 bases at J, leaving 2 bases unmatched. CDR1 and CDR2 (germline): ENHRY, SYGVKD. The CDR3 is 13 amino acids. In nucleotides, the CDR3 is TGTGCCATCAGTGCTGGACAGGGGTACGAGCAGTACTTC. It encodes CAISAGQGYEQYF.

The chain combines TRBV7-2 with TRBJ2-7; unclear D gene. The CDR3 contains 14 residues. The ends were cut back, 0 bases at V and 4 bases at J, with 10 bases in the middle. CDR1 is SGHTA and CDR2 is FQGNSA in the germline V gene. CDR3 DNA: TGTGCCAGCAGCTTAGCAGTTGCTTATTACGAGCAGTACTTC. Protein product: CASSLAVAYYEQYF. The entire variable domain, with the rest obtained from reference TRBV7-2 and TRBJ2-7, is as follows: GAGVSQSPSNKVTEKGKDVELRCDPISGHTALYWYRQSLGQGLEFLIYFQGNSAPDKSGLPSDRFSAERTGGSVSTLTIQRTQQEDSAVYLCASSLAVAYYEQYFGPGTRLTVT.

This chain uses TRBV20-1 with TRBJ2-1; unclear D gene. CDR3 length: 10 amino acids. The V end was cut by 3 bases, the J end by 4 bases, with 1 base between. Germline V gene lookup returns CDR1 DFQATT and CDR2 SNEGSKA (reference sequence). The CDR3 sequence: CSARYNEQFF. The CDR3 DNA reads TGCAGTGCTAGGTACAATGAGCAGTTCTTC.

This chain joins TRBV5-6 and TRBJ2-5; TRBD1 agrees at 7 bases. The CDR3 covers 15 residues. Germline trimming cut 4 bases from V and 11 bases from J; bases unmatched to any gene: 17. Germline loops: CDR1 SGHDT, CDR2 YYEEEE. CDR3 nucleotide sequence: TGTGCCAGCAGCGCAACCGGGACAGCCATATGGGAGCAGTACTTC. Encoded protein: CASSATGTAIWEQYF.

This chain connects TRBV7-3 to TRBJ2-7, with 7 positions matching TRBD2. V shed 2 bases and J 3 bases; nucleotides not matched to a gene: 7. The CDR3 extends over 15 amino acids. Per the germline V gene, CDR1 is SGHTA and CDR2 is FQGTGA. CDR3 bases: TGTGCCAGCAGCTTACGGGCGGGGGTCAACTACGAGCAGTACTTC. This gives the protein CASSLRAGVNYEQYF.

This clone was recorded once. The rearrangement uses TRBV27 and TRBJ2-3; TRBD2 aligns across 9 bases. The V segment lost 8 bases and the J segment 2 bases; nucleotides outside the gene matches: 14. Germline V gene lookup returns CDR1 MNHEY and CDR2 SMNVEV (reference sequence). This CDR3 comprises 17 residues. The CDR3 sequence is CASSRLNLAGITDTQYF. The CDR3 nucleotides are TGTGCCAGCTCCCGGCTAAATCTAGCGGGAATCACAGATACGCAGTATTTT.

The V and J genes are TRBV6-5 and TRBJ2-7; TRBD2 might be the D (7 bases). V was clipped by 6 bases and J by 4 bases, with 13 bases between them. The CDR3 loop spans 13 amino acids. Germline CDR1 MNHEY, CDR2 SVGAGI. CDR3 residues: CASRGGQDYEQYF. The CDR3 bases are TGTGCCAGCAGGGGGGGGCAGGATTACGAGCAGTACTTC.